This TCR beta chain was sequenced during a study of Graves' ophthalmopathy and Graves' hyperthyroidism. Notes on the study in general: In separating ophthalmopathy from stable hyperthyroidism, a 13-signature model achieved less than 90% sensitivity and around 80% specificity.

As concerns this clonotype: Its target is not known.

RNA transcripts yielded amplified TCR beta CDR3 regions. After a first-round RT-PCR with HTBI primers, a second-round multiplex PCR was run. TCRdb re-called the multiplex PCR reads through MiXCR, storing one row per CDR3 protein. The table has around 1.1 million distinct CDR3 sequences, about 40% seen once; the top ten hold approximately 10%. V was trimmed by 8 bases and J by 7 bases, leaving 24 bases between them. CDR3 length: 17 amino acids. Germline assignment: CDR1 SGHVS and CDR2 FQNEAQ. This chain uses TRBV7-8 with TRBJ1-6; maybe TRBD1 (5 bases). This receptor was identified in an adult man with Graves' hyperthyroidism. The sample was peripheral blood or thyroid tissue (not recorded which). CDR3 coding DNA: TGTGCCAGCTCATCCGCAGGGCGGGAGGCTTCGAATTCACCCCTCCACTTT. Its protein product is CASSSAGREASNSPLHF.